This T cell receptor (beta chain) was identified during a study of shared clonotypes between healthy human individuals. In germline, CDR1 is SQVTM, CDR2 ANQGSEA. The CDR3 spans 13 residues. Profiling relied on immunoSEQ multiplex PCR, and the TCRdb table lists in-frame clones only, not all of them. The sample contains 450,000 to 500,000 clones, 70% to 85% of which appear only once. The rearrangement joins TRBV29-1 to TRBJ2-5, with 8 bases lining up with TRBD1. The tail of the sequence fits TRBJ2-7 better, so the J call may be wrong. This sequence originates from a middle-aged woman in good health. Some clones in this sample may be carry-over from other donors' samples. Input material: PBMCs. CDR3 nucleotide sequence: TGCAGCGGATGGGACAGGAACACCTACGAGCAGTACTTC. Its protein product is CSGWDRNTYEQYF.